This T cell receptor (beta chain) was retrieved from a study of Ad26.COV2.S vaccination and SARS-CoV-2 variants. This CDR3 has 14 amino acids. Trimming shortened V by 4 bases and J by 1 base, and 11 bases separated the two germline ends. Germline V gene data show CDR1 as SGHRS and CDR2 as YFSETQ. With regard to this clone: Its antigen remains unknown.

TCRdb's table, derived via immunoSEQ multiplex PCR, lists solely in-frame clones and lacks some. The table has about 350,000 clones, 88% seen once. Described treatment: roughly 19 received Ad26.COV2.S at low or high dose, single or two shots; roughly 5 received placebo; per-sample allocation not given. The samples were gathered on day 63 after the first injection of vaccine or placebo. Whoever gave the sample was an adult aged 18-55 years in Boston. The shot given was an Ad26 vector that makes Wuhan-strain SARS-CoV-2 spike. Findings and caveats of the study: Total T cell responses may have been underestimated by the TCR breadth and depth analyses.

This chain joins TRBV5-1 and TRBJ1-1; tentative D call: TRBD1 (5 bases). This TCR was recovered from a person aged 18-60 years who received the Ad26.COV2.S COVID-19 vaccine or a placebo. This material consisted of peripheral blood, taken in a trial of Ad26.COV2.S vaccine versus placebo. Here the CDR3 DNA reads TGCGCCAGCAGCCTAGAAACAGGGAACACTGAAGCTTTCTTT. Translating it yields CASSLETGNTEAFF.